This TCR beta chain was recovered during a study of T cells after posttransplantation cyclophosphamide. Controls had myeloablative marrow grafts with methotrexate and calcineurin inhibitor, sampled at 1 year. Germline values: CDR1 SGHDT, CDR2 YYEEEE. The V segment lost 3 bases and the J segment 7 bases; nucleotides outside the gene matches: 7. This CDR3 is 15 amino acids long. TCRdb's table, derived via immunoSEQ multiplex PCR, lists solely in-frame clones and lacks some. The sample has roughly 4,600 clones; around 80% are singletons. As regards this clone: Antigen: not known.

Study-wide points: Later post-transplant blood repertoires were often dominated by donor CD8+ memory clones. Recipient CMV seropositivity and CMV reactivation strongly tracked TRB clonality. Blood and skin or GI T cell repertoires showed limited TRB overlap.

The genes are TRBV5-6 and TRBJ2-5; 12 bases agree with TRBD2. Sequences were derived from PBMCs, sampled after an allogeneic stem cell transplant with a calcineurin inhibitor and methotrexate. The TCR originated in a male patient in his thirties or forties who received an allogeneic stem cell transplant from an unrelated donor, was CMV-positive, and had chronic GVHD only. Some T cells may be graft donor cells. The DNA of the CDR3 is TGTGCCAGCAGCTCACTAGCGGGGGGCACTGGGACCCAGTACTTC. As protein: CASSSLAGGTGTQYF.